The 13 T cell receptor beta chains presented below share a single source sample, sequenced in a study of shared clonotypes between healthy human individuals (dated by TCRdb to the early 2020s). Library preparation was by the immunoSEQ multiplex PCR assay. The table was pulled from immuneACCESS by TCRdb, which kept in-frame rearrangements only. Such tables lose some clones; where checked, under half of the loss comes from unresolved V genes, and the rest has no known cause. Counted in this sample were approximately 1.9 million clones; 93% of them appeared once. The ten largest make up less than 2% of the sample. CD8 naive samples were obtained by positive selection for CCR7 among CD45RO-negative cells, yielding a CD45RA+CCR7+ population from which TemRA cells were excluded. The sequencing sample was made of naive CD8+ T cells from PBMCs. Explained via the paper, the cell subset or site label denotes: CD45RA+CCR7+. These receptors originate from a man between 18 and 35 years old in good health. Some clones in this sample may be carry-over from other donors' samples.

The chain joins TRBV27 to TRBJ2-7; a weak D match, TRBD1 (6 bases). Germline CDR1 is MNHEY and CDR2 is SMNVEV (reference sequence). The CDR3 totals 13 residues. V lost 7 bases, J lost 5 bases, and 15 bases lay in between. DNA for the CDR3: TGTGCCAGCAACCGCTACGCAGGGGACGAGCAGTACTTC. Protein: CASNRYAGDEQYF.

The V and J genes are TRBV4-1 and TRBJ2-7; D remains ambiguous. V lost 1 base, J lost 0 bases, and 10 bases lay in between. CDR1 MGHRA and CDR2 YSYEKL come from the germline V gene. The CDR3 extends over 15 amino acids. For the CDR3, the DNA is TGCGCCAGCAGCCAAGGAAGGCCGAGCTCCTACGAGCAGTACTTC. Translating gives CASSQGRPSSYEQYF.

V and J are TRBV13 and TRBJ2-3; 12 bases are a match to TRBD2. This CDR3 region has 16 residues. V was clipped by 5 bases and J by 3 bases; unmatched bases: 6. Germline-derived CDR1 and CDR2 are PRHDT and FYEKMQ (reference sequence). CDR3 DNA sequence: TGTGCCAGCAGCCCCGGACTAGCGGGGACTACAGATACGCAGTATTTT. Translation: CASSPGLAGTTDTQYF.

The chain recombines TRBV19 with TRBJ1-1; TRBD1 is a possible D gene (6 bases). V dropped 5 bases and J dropped 2 bases, with 15 bases sitting between them. Per germline, CDR1 LNHDA and CDR2 SQIVND (reference sequence). This CDR3 comprises 15 residues. In nucleotides, the CDR3 is TGTGCCAGTAGTGACCGCCTGACAGGAAACACTGAAGCTTTCTTT. Protein product: CASSDRLTGNTEAFF.

This chain links TRBV27 with TRBJ2-5; 8 bases map to TRBD1. The germline gives CDR1 MNHEY, CDR2 SMNVEV (reference sequence). The CDR3 consists of 18 residues. Trimming at V came to 5 bases and at J to 5 bases, leaving 19 bases not matched to a gene. The CDR3 nucleotides read TGTGCCAGCAGTCCCATCCAGTGGCAGGGGGCTTCTCTCGAGACCCAGTACTTC. Amino acid sequence: CASSPIQWQGASLETQYF.

The chain is built from TRBV6-5 and TRBJ1-5; D is unresolved. CDR3 length equals 15 residues. Between the trimmed V and J ends, which lost 4 bases and 0 bases, there was a span of 10 bases. Germline V CDR1 and CDR2: MNHEY, SVGAGI. The DNA for the CDR3 is TGTGCCAGCAGTTCCGGGCCAAATAGCAATCAGCCCCAGCATTTT. It yields the protein CASSSGPNSNQPQHF.

The chain recombines TRBV28 with TRBJ1-5, with 7 bases identical to TRBD1. Germline V gene sequence: CDR1 MDHEN, CDR2 SYDVKM. The junction had 7 bases not matched to a gene; V was cut back by 10 bases and J by 4 bases. The CDR3 loop spans 13 amino acids. In DNA form, the CDR3 reads TGTGCCACCCACGGGACAGAAAATCAGCCCCAGCATTTT. Its protein product is CATHGTENQPQHF.

This clone came up a few times. This chain uses TRBV2 with TRBJ2-7, with D unresolved. Trimming stripped 4 bases from V and 2 bases from J, with 6 bases between. The germline gives CDR1 SNHLY, CDR2 FYNNEI. The length of the CDR3 is 12 residues. Here the CDR3 reads CASSGGPYEQYF. Written as DNA, the CDR3 is TGTGCCAGCAGTGGTGGCCCCTACGAGCAGTACTTC.

This clone showed up just once. The V call is TRBV5-1, the J call TRBJ2-2; 9 positions agree with TRBD2. The germline gives CDR1 SGHRS, CDR2 YFSETQ. This CDR3 has 17 amino acids. V trimming: 4 bases; J trimming: 4 bases; junction bases outside the gene matches: 11. CDR3 coding DNA: TGCGCCAGCAGCCCTAGTCCTAGCGGGGTACGCACCGGGGAGCTGTTTTTT. Protein product: CASSPSPSGVRTGELFF.

The chain recombines TRBV19 with TRBJ2-7, with no clear D. The germline V gene has CDR1 LNHDA and CDR2 SQIVND (reference sequence). V was pared by 3 bases and J by 0 bases, with 12 bases between. CDR3 length equals 15 residues. DNA for the CDR3: TGTGCCAGTAGTATTTTTCCCTCAGCCTCCTACGAGCAGTACTTC. As protein: CASSIFPSASYEQYF.

The chain has TRBV7-3 and TRBJ2-5; D is perhaps TRBD1 (6 bases). V was trimmed by 2 bases and J by 3 bases, leaving 16 bases between them. Germline CDR1 SGHTA, CDR2 FQGTGA. This CDR3 is built from 16 residues. CDR3 residues: CASSLGIGGREETQYF. CDR3 in DNA: TGTGCCAGCAGCTTAGGTATTGGGGGCCGGGAAGAGACCCAGTACTTC.

This clone came up once. This sequence joins TRBV28 and TRBJ2-1; D is possibly TRBD2 (6 bases). This CDR3 is 18 amino acids long. V was cut by 2 bases and J by 1 base, with 18 bases left in between. Per germline, CDR1 MDHEN and CDR2 SYDVKM. The CDR3 DNA reads as TGTGCCAGCAGTTTACCGCTCCCCGTCGCGGGATCCTACAATGAGCAGTTCTTC. Translated, it gives CASSLPLPVAGSYNEQFF.

As to this clone: Other DNA sequences in the same sample also yield this CDR3. The chain employs TRBV9 and TRBJ1-1; D not certain. With 3 bases removed from V and 4 bases from J, the gap between germline ends came to 7 bases. The length of the CDR3 is 12 residues. From germline, CDR1 is SGDLS and CDR2 YYNGEE. The CDR3 DNA sequence: TGTGCCAGCAGCGCTGCCGGCACTGAAGCTTTCTTT. It specifies CASSAAGTEAFF.